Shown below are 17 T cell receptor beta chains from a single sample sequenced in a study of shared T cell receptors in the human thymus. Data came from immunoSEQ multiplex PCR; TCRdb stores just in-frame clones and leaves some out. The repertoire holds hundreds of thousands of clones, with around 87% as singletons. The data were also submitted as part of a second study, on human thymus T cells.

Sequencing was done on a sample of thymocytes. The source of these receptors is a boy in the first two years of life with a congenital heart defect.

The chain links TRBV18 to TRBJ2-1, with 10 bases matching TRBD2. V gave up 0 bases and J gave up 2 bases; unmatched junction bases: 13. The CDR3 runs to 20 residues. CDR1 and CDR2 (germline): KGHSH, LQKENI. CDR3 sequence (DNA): TGTGCCAGCTCACCACCTTCCGACATACAGCGGGAGGGGGCCTACAATGAGCAGTTCTTC. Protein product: CASSPPSDIQREGAYNEQFF.

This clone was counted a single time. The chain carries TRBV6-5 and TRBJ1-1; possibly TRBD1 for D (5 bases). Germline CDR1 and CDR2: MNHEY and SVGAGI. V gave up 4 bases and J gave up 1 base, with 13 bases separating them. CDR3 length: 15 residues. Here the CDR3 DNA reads TGTGCCAGCAGTTCCACATCGACAGCGAACACTGAAGCTTTCTTT. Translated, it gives CASSSTSTANTEAFF.

CDR3 nucleotides: TGTGCCAGCAGCCGACAGGGATCCTACAATGAGCAGTTCTTC. Translated, it gives CASSRQGSYNEQFF. The chain uses TRBV9 and TRBJ2-1, with 7 positions matching TRBD1. J lost 1 base, V lost 4 bases, and 2 bases had no gene match. The CDR3 runs 14 residues. Germline-derived CDR1 and CDR2 are SGDLS and YYNGEE. The full variable domain, its missing parts supplied by reference TRBV9 and TRBJ2-1, is DSGVTQTPKHLITATGQRVTLRCSPRSGDLSVYWYQQSLDQGLQFLIQYYNGEERAKGNILERFSAQQFPDLHSELNLSSLELGDSALYFCASSRQGSYNEQFFGPGTRLTVL.

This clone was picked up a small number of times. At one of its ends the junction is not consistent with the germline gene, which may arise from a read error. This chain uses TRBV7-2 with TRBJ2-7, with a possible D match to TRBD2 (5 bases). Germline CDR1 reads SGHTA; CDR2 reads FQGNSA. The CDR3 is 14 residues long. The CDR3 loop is CASSLGGIALPWSF. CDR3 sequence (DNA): TGTGCCAGCAGCTTAGGAGGGATAGCCCTCCCTTGGAGCTTC.

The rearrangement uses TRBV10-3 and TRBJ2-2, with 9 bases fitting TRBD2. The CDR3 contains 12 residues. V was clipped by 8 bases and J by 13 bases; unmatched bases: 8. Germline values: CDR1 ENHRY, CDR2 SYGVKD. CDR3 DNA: TGTGCCATCTCCCAAATAGCGGGAGCGCTGTTTTTT. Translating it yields CAISQIAGALFF.

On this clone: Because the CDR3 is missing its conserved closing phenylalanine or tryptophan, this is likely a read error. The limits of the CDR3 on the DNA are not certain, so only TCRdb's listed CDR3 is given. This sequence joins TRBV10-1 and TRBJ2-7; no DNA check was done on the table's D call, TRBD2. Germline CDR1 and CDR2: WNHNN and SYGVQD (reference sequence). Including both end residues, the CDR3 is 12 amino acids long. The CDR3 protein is CASSEELAGGPC.

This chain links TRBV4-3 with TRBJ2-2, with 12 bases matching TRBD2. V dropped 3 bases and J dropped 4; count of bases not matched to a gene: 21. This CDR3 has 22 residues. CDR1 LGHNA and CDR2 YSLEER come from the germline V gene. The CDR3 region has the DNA TGCGCCAGCAGCCAGACGGGGGGAGCCCTAGCGGGAGGGCCCTCCGGCACCGGGGAGCTGTTTTTT. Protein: CASSQTGGALAGGPSGTGELFF.

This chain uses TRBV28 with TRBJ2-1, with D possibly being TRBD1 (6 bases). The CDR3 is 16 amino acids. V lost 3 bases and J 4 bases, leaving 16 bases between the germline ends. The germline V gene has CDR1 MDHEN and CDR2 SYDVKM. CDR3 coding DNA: TGTGCCAGCAGTTTTCTTGGGACAACGGTTTACAATGAGCAGTTCTTC. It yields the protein CASSFLGTTVYNEQFF.

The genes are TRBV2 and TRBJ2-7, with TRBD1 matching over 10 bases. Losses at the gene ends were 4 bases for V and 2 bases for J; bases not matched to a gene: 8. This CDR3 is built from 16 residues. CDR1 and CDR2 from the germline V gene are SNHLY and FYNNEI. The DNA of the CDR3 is TGTGCCAGCAGTGTAGGGACAGGGGTTGTCACCTACGAGCAGTACTTC. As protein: CASSVGTGVVTYEQYF. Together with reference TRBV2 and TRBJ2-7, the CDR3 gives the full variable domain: EPEVTQTPSHQVTQMGQEVILRCVPISNHLYFYWYRQILGQKVEFLVSFYNNEISEKSEIFDDQFSVERPDGSNFTLKIRSTKLEDSAMYFCASSVGTGVVTYEQYFGPGTRLTVT.

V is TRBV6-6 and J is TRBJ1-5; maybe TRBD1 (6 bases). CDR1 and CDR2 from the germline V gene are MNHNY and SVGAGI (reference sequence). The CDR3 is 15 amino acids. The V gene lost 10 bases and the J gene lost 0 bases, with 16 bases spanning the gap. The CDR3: CATHGQIDSNQPQHF. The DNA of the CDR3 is TGTGCCACTCACGGACAGATAGATAGCAATCAGCCCCAGCATTTT.

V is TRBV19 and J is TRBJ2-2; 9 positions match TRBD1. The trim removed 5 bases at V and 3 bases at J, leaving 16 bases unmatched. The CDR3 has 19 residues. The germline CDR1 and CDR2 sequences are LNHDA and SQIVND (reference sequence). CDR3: CASSSDWTGANTYTGELFF. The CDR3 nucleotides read TGTGCCAGTAGTTCGGACTGGACAGGGGCGAACACGTACACCGGGGAGCTGTTTTTT.

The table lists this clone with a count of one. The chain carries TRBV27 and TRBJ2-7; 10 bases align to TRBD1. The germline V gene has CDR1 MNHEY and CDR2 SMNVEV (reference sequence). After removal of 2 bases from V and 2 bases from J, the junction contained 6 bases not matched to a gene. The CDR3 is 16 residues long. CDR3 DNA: TGTGCCAGCAGTTTACCCCGGACAGGGGGTACCTACGAGCAGTACTTC. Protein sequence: CASSLPRTGGTYEQYF.

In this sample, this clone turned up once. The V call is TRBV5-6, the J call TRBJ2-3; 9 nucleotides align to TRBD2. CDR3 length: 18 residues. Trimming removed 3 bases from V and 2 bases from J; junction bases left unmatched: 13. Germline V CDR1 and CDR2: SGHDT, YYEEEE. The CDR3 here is CASSSPSNSGGATDTQYF. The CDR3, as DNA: TGTGCCAGCAGCTCTCCAAGTAATAGCGGGGGAGCCACAGATACGCAGTATTTT.

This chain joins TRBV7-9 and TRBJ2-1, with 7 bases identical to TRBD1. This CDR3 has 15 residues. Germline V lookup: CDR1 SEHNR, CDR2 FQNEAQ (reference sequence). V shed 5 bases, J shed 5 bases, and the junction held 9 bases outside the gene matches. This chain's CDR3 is CASSPGQEFNNEQFF. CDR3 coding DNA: TGTGCCAGCAGCCCCGGACAGGAATTCAACAATGAGCAGTTCTTC.

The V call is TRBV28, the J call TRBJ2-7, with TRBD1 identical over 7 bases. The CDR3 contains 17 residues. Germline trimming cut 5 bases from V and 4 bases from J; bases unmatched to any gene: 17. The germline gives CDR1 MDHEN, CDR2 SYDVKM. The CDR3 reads CASSRYRSQGDLYEQYF. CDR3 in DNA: TGTGCCAGCAGTCGATACCGTTCCCAGGGGGATCTATACGAGCAGTACTTC.

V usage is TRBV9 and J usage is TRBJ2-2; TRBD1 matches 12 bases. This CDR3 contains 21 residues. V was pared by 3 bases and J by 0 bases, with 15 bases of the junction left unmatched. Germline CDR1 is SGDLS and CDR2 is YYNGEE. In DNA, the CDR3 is TGTGCCAGCAGCGGGCGTTGGGGGACAGGGGGCAACATTGCGAACACCGGGGAGCTGTTTTTT. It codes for CASSGRWGTGGNIANTGELFF.

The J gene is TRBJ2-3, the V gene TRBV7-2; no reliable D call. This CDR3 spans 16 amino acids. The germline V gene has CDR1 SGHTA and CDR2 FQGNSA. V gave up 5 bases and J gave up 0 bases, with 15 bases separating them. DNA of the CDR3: TGTGCCAGCAGCCCATCGACTGCAACTAGCACAGATACGCAGTATTTT. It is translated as CASSPSTATSTDTQYF.